This T cell receptor (beta chain) originates from a study of breast tumors, draining lymph nodes, adjacent tissues. Findings and caveats of the study: Findings are consistent with lymph node origin and intratumoral expansion of most tumor T cells.

Axillary draining lymph nodes of breast cancer patients supplied the node samples. In germline, CDR1 is MNHEY, CDR2 SVGEGT. V was cut by 6 bases and J by 6 bases, with 14 bases left in between. This CDR3 region has 14 residues. This clonotype has at least ten counts. As yet, its antigen is unknown. TCRdb analysed the multiplex PCR reads with MiXCR anew, one entry per CDR3 protein. This sample yields 83,000 or so distinct CDR3 sequences, of which 15% to 20% are seen a single time; roughly 2.4% belongs to the top ten. Sequenced: axillary lymph node tissue. The V call is TRBV6-2 or TRBV6-3, the J call TRBJ1-4; D call uncertain. This clonotype originated in a female donor with breast cancer. Some clones in this sample may be carry-over from other donors' samples. The CDR3 protein is CASSRRRPDEKLFF. The CDR3 DNA reads as TGTGCCAGCAGCAGAAGACGGCCTGATGAAAAACTGTTTTTT.